The 8 T cell receptor beta chains below were found in one sample sequenced in a study of a mutant IDH1 vaccine in newly diagnosed glioma. The protocol was immunoSEQ multiplex PCR, while the TCRdb copy is restricted to in-frame clones and leaves out a portion. The repertoire has around 31,000 clones, around 82% of them found once; the top ten carry approximately 23%. The time point denotes: week 11, during vaccination. Vaccinated patients received 300 ug of mutant IDH1 20-mer peptide per dose, with topical imiquimod. Antigens of these TCRs are unknown. The sequences come from PBMCs, collected from a glioma patient whose treatment included an IDH1 peptide vaccine. These receptors originate from a young man with glioma.

V and J are TRBV7-8 and TRBJ1-5, with 9 bases matching TRBD1. CDR3 size: 20 residues. The V and J ends lost 1 base and 0 bases, in that order; junction bases with no gene match: 13. In germline, CDR1 is SGHVS, CDR2 FQNEAQ. The chain's CDR3 is CASSLVAPGQGHYSNQPQHF. DNA of the CDR3: TGTGCCAGCAGCTTAGTGGCCCCGGGACAGGGACATTATAGCAATCAGCCCCAGCATTTT.

This sequence joins TRBV6-5 and TRBJ2-2, with D unresolved. This CDR3 has 13 amino acids. Germline V gives CDR1 MNHEY, CDR2 SVGAGI. V was shortened by 6 bases and J by 2 bases, with 7 bases between the two germline ends. The CDR3 nucleotides are TGTGCCAGCAGCCCTACAAACACCGGGGAGCTGTTTTTT. Residues: CASSPTNTGELFF.

The gene calls are TRBV27 and TRBJ1-4, with TRBD1 matching 9 bases. CDR1 is MNHEY, CDR2 SMNVEV, per germline (reference sequence). There are 15 residues in the CDR3. Losses at the gene ends were 5 bases for V and 4 bases for J; bases not matched to a gene: 5. The CDR3 sequence is CASSLTGGLNEKLFF. CDR3 bases: TGTGCCAGCAGTCTTACAGGGGGCCTTAATGAAAAACTGTTTTTT. The entire variable domain, with the rest obtained from reference TRBV27 and TRBJ1-4, is as follows: EAQVTQNPRYLITVTGKKLTVTCSQNMNHEYMSWYRQDPGLGLRQIYYSMNVEVTDKGDVPEGYKVSRKEKRNFPLILESPSPNQTSLYFCASSLTGGLNEKLFFGSGTQLSVL.

The chain combines TRBV7-8 with TRBJ2-7; D perhaps matches TRBD2 (5 bases). Trimming stripped 2 bases from V and 7 bases from J, with 9 bases between. The CDR3 is made up of 12 amino acids. Germline-derived CDR1 and CDR2 are SGHVS and FQNEAQ. The CDR3 DNA is TGTGCCAGCAGCTTAACTAGTTCGGAGCAGTACTTC. It translates to CASSLTSSEQYF. The entire variable domain, with the rest obtained from reference TRBV7-8 and TRBJ2-7, is as follows: GAGVSQSPRYKVAKRGQDVALRCDPISGHVSLFWYQQALGQGPEFLTYFQNEAQLDKSGLPSDRFFAERPEGSVSTLKIQRTQQEDSAVYLCASSLTSSEQYFGPGTRLTVT.

The sample holds a few counts of this clone. The chain carries TRBV5-4 and TRBJ1-6; D gene uncertain. V was shortened by 2 bases and J by 5 bases, with 8 bases between the two germline ends. There are 14 residues in the CDR3. Looked up from germline, CDR1 is SGHNT and CDR2 is YYREEE (reference sequence). CDR3 sequence: CASSFGSNNSPLHF. DNA of the CDR3: TGTGCCAGCAGCTTCGGGTCCAATAATTCACCCCTCCACTTT.

The chain joins TRBV10-3 to TRBJ1-4; D not resolved. Trimming removed 3 bases from V and 0 bases from J, with 14 bases in between. There are 17 residues in the CDR3. CDR1 ENHRY and CDR2 SYGVKD come from the germline V gene. CDR3 loop: CAISDPEIPSTNEKLFF. The CDR3, as DNA: TGTGCCATCAGTGATCCCGAGATCCCCTCAACTAATGAAAAACTGTTTTTT.

The chain is built from TRBV7-9 and TRBJ2-7; no definite D call. The length of the CDR3 is 13 residues. The V end was cut by 5 bases, the J end by 5 bases, with 13 bases between. The germline V gene encodes CDR1 SEHNR and CDR2 FQNEAQ (reference sequence). The CDR3: CASSQPLAHEQYF. CDR3 bases: TGTGCCAGCAGCCAACCGCTGGCCCACGAGCAGTACTTC.

V gene TRBV6-5 combines with J gene TRBJ1-1; D is uncertain. V was cut by 0 bases and J by 4 bases, with 12 bases left in between. Per the germline V gene, CDR1 is MNHEY and CDR2 is SVGAGI. The CDR3 has 15 amino acids. CDR3 in amino acids: CASSYSGRRGTEAFF. CDR3 bases: TGTGCCAGCAGTTACTCAGGACGTCGGGGCACTGAAGCTTTCTTT.